This TCR beta chain was retrieved from a study of cytomegalovirus exposure and HLA in healthy donors. The study, taken as a whole, reports: Most of the TCR beta V segments (in an earlier analysis) were productive either about 87% or about 30% of the time.

This clone was counted only a few times. Its specificity is not known. The CDR3 is 13 amino acids. CDR1 and CDR2 (germline): GTSNPN, SVGIG (reference sequence). Trimming removed 7 bases from V and 4 bases from J; junction bases left unmatched: 6. The PCR contained 60 Vbeta and 13 Jbeta primers. The repertoire was sequenced with immunoSEQ multiplex PCR; TCRdb's copy has only in-frame clones and lacks some. The sample holds some 150,000 clones, about 64% seen once. The TCR comes from a woman in her sixties in good health and CMV-seropositive. This sequence joins TRBV30 and TRBJ1-4; 7 positions match TRBD1. Sequencing was done on a sample of PBMCs. The CDR3, as DNA: TGTGCCTCACAAGGACAGGTTAATGAAAAACTGTTTTTT. Its translation is CASQGQVNEKLFF.